The 22 T cell receptor beta chains below come from one sample, sequenced in a study of glioma-infiltrating T cells after dendritic cell vaccination. Sequenced by immunoSEQ multiplex PCR; TCRdb stores in-frame clones only, minus some. Of about 25,000 clones in the sample, over 85% were seen once. Stated time point: after dendritic cell vaccination, including at tumor progression/relapse. The source was blood, collected after dendritic cell vaccination. These receptors were collected from a human donor with glioblastoma.

This chain connects TRBV5-1 to TRBJ1-2, with no clear D. The CDR3 extends over 14 amino acids. Per germline, CDR1 SGHRS and CDR2 YFSETQ. V lost 0 bases and J 4 bases, leaving 10 bases between the germline ends. In DNA form, the CDR3 reads TGCGCCAGCAGCTTGGCTCCGGGGATCTATGGCTACACCTTC. It translates to CASSLAPGIYGYTF.

CDR3 DNA: TGTGCCAGCACCCTCGAGCAGGTTGAAGCTTTCTTT. It specifies CASTLEQVEAFF. The J gene is TRBJ1-1, the V gene TRBV6-1; D gene unclear. This CDR3 is built from 12 residues. V was pared by 7 bases and J by 7 bases, with 13 bases between. Germline CDR1 reads MNHNS; CDR2 reads SASEGT.

V usage is TRBV2 and J usage is TRBJ2-1; TRBD1 matches at 7 bases. With V trimmed by 4 bases and J by 4 bases, 7 bases remained unmatched. CDR1 and CDR2 (germline): SNHLY, FYNNEI. The CDR3 is 15 residues long. CDR3 in amino acids: CASSVQGVGYNEQFF. The CDR3 DNA is TGTGCCAGCAGTGTCCAGGGGGTAGGATACAATGAGCAGTTCTTC.

The chain links TRBV6-1 to TRBJ1-1; D is perhaps TRBD1 (6 bases). Trimming cost V 2 bases and J 4 bases, with 17 bases left between them. The CDR3 has 16 residues. Germline CDR1 is MNHNS and CDR2 is SASEGT. DNA for the CDR3: TGTGCCAGCAGTGAAACACAGGGAGTAGTTTTCACTGAAGCTTTCTTT. Translating gives CASSETQGVVFTEAFF.

The chain combines TRBV7-2 with TRBJ1-4; D might be TRBD1 (6 bases). The ends were cut back, 6 bases at V and 4 bases at J, with 12 bases in the middle. The CDR3 is 14 amino acids. Germline V CDR1 and CDR2: SGHTA, FQGNSA. This CDR3 is CASSRTGFNEKLFF. The CDR3 nucleotides read TGTGCCAGCAGTCGTACAGGGTTTAATGAAAAACTGTTTTTT. Looking up the rest from reference TRBV7-2 and TRBJ1-4 gives the full variable domain: GAGVSQSPSNKVTEKGKDVELRCDPISGHTALYWYRQSLGQGLEFLIYFQGNSAPDKSGLPSDRFSAERTGGSVSTLTIQRTQQEDSAVYLCASSRTGFNEKLFFGSGTQLSVL.

The chain employs TRBV6-6 and TRBJ2-7; D is possibly TRBD1 (5 bases). V was clipped by 4 bases and J by 4 bases, with 11 bases between them. CDR1 and CDR2 from the germline V gene are MNHNY and SVGAGI (reference sequence). The CDR3 contains 13 residues. As DNA, the CDR3 is TGTGCCAGCAGTTCACTCAGGGTTTACGAGCAGTACTTC. This gives the protein CASSSLRVYEQYF.

J is TRBJ1-2 and V is TRBV29-1; D is possibly TRBD1 (5 bases). The CDR3 loop spans 13 amino acids. With 4 bases removed from V and 4 bases from J, the gap between germline ends came to 13 bases. Germline values: CDR1 SQVTM, CDR2 ANQGSEA. The CDR3 sequence: CSVAEDDSYGYTF. CDR3 nucleotide sequence: TGCAGCGTTGCCGAGGATGACAGCTATGGCTACACCTTC.

This clone showed up just a few times. Other DNA sequences within the sample encode an identical CDR3. V is TRBV18 and J is TRBJ1-5, with TRBD1 identical over 7 bases. CDR3 size: 13 residues. J gave up 5 bases and V 3 bases, and 1 base lay outside the gene matches. Germline CDR1 and CDR2: KGHSH and LQKENI. The CDR3 sequence is CASSPDRDQPQHF. For the CDR3, the DNA is TGTGCCAGCTCACCCGACAGGGATCAGCCCCAGCATTTT. The whole variable domain, remainder taken from reference TRBV18 and TRBJ1-5, is NAGVMQNPRHLVRRRGQEARLRCSPMKGHSHVYWYRQLPEEGLKFMVYLQKENIIDESGMPKERFSAEFPKEGPSILRIQQVVRGDSAAYFCASSPDRDQPQHFGDGTRLSIL.

This clone was recorded only once. This chain connects TRBV2 to TRBJ2-5, with 8 positions matching TRBD2. CDR3 length equals 16 residues. Per the germline V gene, CDR1 is SNHLY and CDR2 is FYNNEI. V shed 3 bases, J shed 2 bases, and the junction held 8 bases outside the gene matches. The CDR3, as DNA: TGTGCCAGCAGTGAGGGGTTAGCGGGGTCTCAAGAGACCCAGTACTTC. This gives the protein CASSEGLAGSQETQYF. Combining the CDR3 with reference TRBV2 and TRBJ2-5 gives the whole variable domain EPEVTQTPSHQVTQMGQEVILRCVPISNHLYFYWYRQILGQKVEFLVSFYNNEISEKSEIFDDQFSVERPDGSNFTLKIRSTKLEDSAMYFCASSEGLAGSQETQYFGPGTRLLVL.

This chain connects TRBV4-1 to TRBJ2-7, with 9 bases matching TRBD1. Germline V gives CDR1 MGHRA, CDR2 YSYEKL. Trimming took 5 bases from V and 12 from J; bases not matched to a gene: 17. This CDR3 has 15 residues. The CDR3 sequence: CASSYDRGSQSRRYF. CDR3 coding DNA: TGCGCCAGCAGCTACGACAGGGGGTCCCAATCCAGGAGGTACTTC.

This clone was seen just once. The rearrangement links TRBV5-6 to TRBJ2-3; 7 bases agree with TRBD1. J was trimmed by 2 bases and V by 4 bases; bases with no gene match: 7. The CDR3 has 15 residues. Germline V gives CDR1 SGHDT, CDR2 YYEEEE. The CDR3 loop reads CASSLDRALTDTQYF. The CDR3 DNA reads TGTGCCAGCAGCCTCGACAGGGCCCTCACAGATACGCAGTATTTT.

The chain employs TRBV11-2 and TRBJ2-3; weak D call: TRBD1 (6 bases). Trimming shortened V by 4 bases and J by 2 bases, and 19 bases separated the two germline ends. CDR3 length: 17 amino acids. CDR1 and CDR2 from the germline V gene are SGHAT and FQNNGV. CDR3 sequence (DNA): TGTGCCAGCAGCTCCGGGGCGGGCAGGGGAGACACAGATACGCAGTATTTT. Its translation is CASSSGAGRGDTDTQYF.

The chain joins TRBV6-1 to TRBJ2-3; no definite D call. The CDR3 loop spans 16 amino acids. V gave up 2 bases and J gave up 0 bases, with 12 bases separating them. The germline V gene encodes CDR1 MNHNS and CDR2 SASEGT. The CDR3 protein is CASSEPLAPSTDTQYF. The CDR3 coding sequence is TGTGCCAGCAGTGAACCACTCGCTCCTAGCACAGATACGCAGTATTTT.

This rearrangement joins TRBV19 to TRBJ1-1; perhaps TRBD1 as D (6 bases). The CDR3 loop spans 14 amino acids. The germline V gene has CDR1 LNHDA and CDR2 SQIVND (reference sequence). The ends were cut back, 1 base at V and 6 bases at J, with 12 bases in the middle. CDR3 sequence: CASSIAGQQSEAFF. The CDR3 bases are TGTGCCAGTAGTATAGCAGGACAGCAATCTGAAGCTTTCTTT.

The V call is TRBV5-1, the J call TRBJ1-6; the D gene is possibly TRBD1 (6 bases). There are 13 residues in the CDR3. From germline, CDR1 is SGHRS and CDR2 YFSETQ. The V gene lost 4 bases and the J gene lost 9 bases, with 11 bases spanning the gap. The CDR3 DNA sequence: TGCGCCAGCAGCGGCCTACAGGGTTCACCCCTCCACTTT. Encoded protein: CASSGLQGSPLHF.

This chain links TRBV15 with TRBJ1-2, with TRBD1 as a possible D gene (6 bases). The V and J ends lost 7 bases and 7 bases respectively, with 34 bases between them. CDR3 size: 19 residues. Germline V CDR1 and CDR2: LNHNV, YYDKDF (reference sequence). In DNA form, the CDR3 reads TGTGCCACCATCCACACCACTGGGGGACATTTTCTCGGAGGTGGTGGCTACACCTTC. Its protein product is CATIHTTGGHFLGGGGYTF.

The chain joins TRBV6-5 to TRBJ2-7; the match to TRBD1 covers 9 bases. The CDR3 consists of 15 residues. J was trimmed by 4 bases and V by 2 bases; bases with no gene match: 6. Per the germline V gene, CDR1 is MNHEY and CDR2 is SVGAGI. The DNA of the CDR3 is TGTGCCAGCAGTTACAGAGGACAGGGGACTTACGAGCAGTACTTC. Residues: CASSYRGQGTYEQYF.

The V call is TRBV15, the J call TRBJ2-3; D gene uncertain. Germline V gene data show CDR1 as LNHNV and CDR2 as YYDKDF (reference sequence). The V end was cut by 2 bases, the J end by 6 bases, with 12 bases between. The CDR3 is 14 amino acids. The CDR3 region is CATSRSSSEDTQYF. CDR3 in DNA: TGTGCCACCAGCAGATCCTCGTCGGAGGATACGCAGTATTTT.

This chain connects TRBV2 to TRBJ2-7; the D gene is possibly TRBD1 (6 bases). Trimming removed 6 bases from V and 3 bases from J, with 12 bases in between. Germline lookup yields CDR1 SNHLY and CDR2 FYNNEI. The CDR3 is 13 residues long. The CDR3 nucleotides are TGTGCCAGCAGGGACAGTATGATCTACGAGCAGTACTTC. Amino acid sequence: CASRDSMIYEQYF.

The V call is TRBV6-1, the J call TRBJ2-2; D is ambiguous. The germline V gene has CDR1 MNHNS and CDR2 SASEGT. This CDR3 region has 13 residues. Trimming cost V 8 bases and J 0 bases, with 7 bases left between them. DNA of the CDR3: TGTGCCAGCCAACAGACGAACACCGGGGAGCTGTTTTTT. Translation: CASQQTNTGELFF.

The J gene is TRBJ1-2, the V gene TRBV7-9; D might be TRBD1 (6 bases). The CDR3 spans 16 residues. V was trimmed by 5 bases and J by 3 bases, leaving 19 bases between them. Germline CDR1 is SEHNR and CDR2 is FQNEAQ (reference sequence). The CDR3 here is CASSNALRDKYYGYTF. The CDR3 bases are TGTGCCAGCAGCAACGCACTCCGGGACAAATACTATGGCTACACCTTC.

This chain joins TRBV6-4 and TRBJ2-3; the match to TRBD1 covers 9 bases. CDR3 size: 13 residues. Germline-derived CDR1 and CDR2 are MRHNA and SNTAGT. With V trimmed by 8 bases and J by 2 bases, 2 bases remained unmatched. This CDR3 is CASGQGHTDTQYF. The CDR3 bases are TGTGCCAGCGGACAGGGGCACACAGATACGCAGTATTTT.